This TCR beta chain was found in a study of lymphopenia after photon versus proton radiotherapy. Study-level points and caveats: Under photons, naive T cells and diversity fell while effector/memory populations rose.

Concerning this clone: Its specificity is unknown.

Data came from immunoSEQ multiplex PCR; TCRdb stores just in-frame clones and leaves some out. Of more than 15,000 clones in the sample, about 90% were seen once. This receptor was identified in a man between 60 and 70 years old with pancreatic cancer. The sequences come from peripheral blood, collected from a patient treated with photon-based radiotherapy.

The CDR3, as DNA: TGTGCTAGCAGAAGGGACACCTCCTACGAGCAGTACTTC. Protein product: CASRRDTSYEQYF. The genes are TRBV12-5 and TRBJ2-7, with D possibly being TRBD1 (6 bases). The CDR3 spans 13 residues. Trimming removed 9 bases from V and 0 bases from J, with 12 bases in between. Germline V lookup: CDR1 LGHNT, CDR2 FRNRAP.